This section outlines one T cell receptor (beta chain) sequence together with its context. Sequencing ends 3 residues short of the CDR3 end; the germline J gene provides the rest. Average input was approximately 1,200 ng genomic DNA for immunoSEQ TCR beta CDR3 amplification. Sequencing used immunoSEQ multiplex PCR; TCRdb keeps in-frame clones, though not all of them. The table lists nearly 35,000 clones, with 1.6% in the top ten. The data belong to a study of T cells in women clearing cervical HPV infection. About the research overall: For cases, blood was sampled a median about 140 days after lesion detection, interquartile range roughly 90 to 210 days.

CDR3 length equals 17 residues. Trimming shortened V by 0 bases and J by 3 bases, and 14 bases separated the two germline ends. CDR1 and CDR2 from the germline V gene are MRHNA and SNTAGT. The sequenced material came from blood buffy coat. The J gene is TRBJ2-2, the V gene TRBV6-4; D may be TRBD1 (5 bases). The origin of this receptor is a woman aged 18-69 years with a cervical HPV16 infection that either progressed to CIN3+ or cleared (not recorded which). The CDR3 bases that were read are TGTGCCAGCAGTGACTCCCCAGGGCGCATTGACACCGGGGAG. Protein sequence: CASSDSPGRIDTGE. The entire CDR3 protein reads CASSDSPGRIDTGELFF.